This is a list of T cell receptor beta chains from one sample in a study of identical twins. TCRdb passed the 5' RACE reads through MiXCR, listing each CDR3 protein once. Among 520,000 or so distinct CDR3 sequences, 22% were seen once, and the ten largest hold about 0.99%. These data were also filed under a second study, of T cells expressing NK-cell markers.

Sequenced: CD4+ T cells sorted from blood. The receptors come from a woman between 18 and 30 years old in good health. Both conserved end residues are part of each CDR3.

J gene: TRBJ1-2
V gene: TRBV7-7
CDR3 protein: CASSLAGGIGGYTF

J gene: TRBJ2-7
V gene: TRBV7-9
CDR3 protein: CARGGRKSSYEQYF

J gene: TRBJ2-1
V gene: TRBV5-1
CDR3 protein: CASSDVGLNEQFF

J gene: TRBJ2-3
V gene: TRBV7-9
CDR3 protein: CASSLPRATNRGDTQYF

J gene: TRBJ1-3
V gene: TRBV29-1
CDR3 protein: CSAGGWGSGNTIYF

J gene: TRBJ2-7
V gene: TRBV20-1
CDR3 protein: CSAGGGREQYF

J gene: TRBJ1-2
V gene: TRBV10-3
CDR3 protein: CAISPGGGAYGYTF

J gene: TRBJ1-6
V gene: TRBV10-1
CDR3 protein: CASSEGQVESPLHF

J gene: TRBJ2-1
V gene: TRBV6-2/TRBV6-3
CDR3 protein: CASRELGNEQFF

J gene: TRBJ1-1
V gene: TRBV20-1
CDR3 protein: CSASGRIDTEAFF

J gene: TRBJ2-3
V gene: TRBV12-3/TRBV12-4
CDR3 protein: CASSLPPRPADTQYF

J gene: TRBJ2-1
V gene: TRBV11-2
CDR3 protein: CASSTSIARGSYNEQFF

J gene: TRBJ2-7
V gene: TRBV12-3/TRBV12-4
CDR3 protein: CASKISGSSSYEQYF

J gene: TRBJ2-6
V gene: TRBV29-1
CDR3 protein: CSVQGAGANVLTF

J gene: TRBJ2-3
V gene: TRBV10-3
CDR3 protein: CAANSKGGGTDTQYF

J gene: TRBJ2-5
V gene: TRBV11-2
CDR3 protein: CASSLPVSGRGWGETQYF

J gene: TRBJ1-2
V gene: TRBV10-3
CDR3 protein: CAISGGNYGYTF

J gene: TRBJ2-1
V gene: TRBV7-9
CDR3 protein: CASSLAGDWNEQFF

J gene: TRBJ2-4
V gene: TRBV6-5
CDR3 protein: CASRRTRGPQYF

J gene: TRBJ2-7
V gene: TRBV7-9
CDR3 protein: CASSQWGGLHYEQYF

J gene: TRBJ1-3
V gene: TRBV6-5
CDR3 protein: CASSYAGTVSGNTIYF

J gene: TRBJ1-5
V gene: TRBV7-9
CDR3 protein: CASSSQGGEQPQHF

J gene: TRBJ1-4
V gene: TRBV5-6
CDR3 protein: CASSAVAGGNEKLFF

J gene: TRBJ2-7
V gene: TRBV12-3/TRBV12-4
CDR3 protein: CASSANRGGSYEQYF

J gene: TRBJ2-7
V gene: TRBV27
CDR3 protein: CASSSTGTVYEQYF

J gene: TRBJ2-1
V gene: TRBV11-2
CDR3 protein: CASGPPAGANNEQFF

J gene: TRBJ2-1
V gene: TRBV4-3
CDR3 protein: CASSQGTGLAINEQFF

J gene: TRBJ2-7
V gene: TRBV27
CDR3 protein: CASSLAGPHVYEQYF

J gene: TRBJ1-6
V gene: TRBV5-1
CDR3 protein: CASSLDSHSSYNSPLHF

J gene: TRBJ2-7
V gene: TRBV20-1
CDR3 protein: CSAWTSGNEQYF

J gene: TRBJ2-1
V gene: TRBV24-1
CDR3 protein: CATSDTSVSYNEQFF

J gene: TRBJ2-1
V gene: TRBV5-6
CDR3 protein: CASSRVYNEQFF

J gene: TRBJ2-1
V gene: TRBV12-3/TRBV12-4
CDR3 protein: CASSLAGSAYNEQFF

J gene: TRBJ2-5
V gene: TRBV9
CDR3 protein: CASSALAGETQYF

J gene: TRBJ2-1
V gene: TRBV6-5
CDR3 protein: CASSYSTTYNEQFF

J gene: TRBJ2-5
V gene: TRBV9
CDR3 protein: CASSVAPRDAQYF

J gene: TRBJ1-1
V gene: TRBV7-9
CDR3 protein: CASSHPDRGLEAFF

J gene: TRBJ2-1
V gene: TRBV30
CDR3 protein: CARTSGPVHEQFF

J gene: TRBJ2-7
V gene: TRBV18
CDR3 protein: CASSKPSESYEQYF

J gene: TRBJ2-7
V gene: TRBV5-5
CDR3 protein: CASSLLVGRGYEQYF

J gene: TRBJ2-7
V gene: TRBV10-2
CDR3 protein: CASSQDRGLEQYF

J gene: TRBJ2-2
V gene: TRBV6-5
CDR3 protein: CASSYSVFRTGELFF

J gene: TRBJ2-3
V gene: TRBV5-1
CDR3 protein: CASSLSVGDTQYF

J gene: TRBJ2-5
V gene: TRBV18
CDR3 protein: CASSAGTYETQYF

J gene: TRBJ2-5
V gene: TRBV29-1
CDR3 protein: CSVTLLGLADIQETQYF

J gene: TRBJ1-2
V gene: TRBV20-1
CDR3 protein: CSARVRYRPTSAFYGYTF

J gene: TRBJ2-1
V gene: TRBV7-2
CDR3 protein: CASSSQGHNEQFF

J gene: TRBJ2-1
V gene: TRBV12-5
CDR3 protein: CASGLYGGNNEQFF

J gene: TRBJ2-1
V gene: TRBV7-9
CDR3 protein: CASSPREREQYNEQFF

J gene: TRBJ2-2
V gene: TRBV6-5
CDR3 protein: CASSYKGHSNTGELFF

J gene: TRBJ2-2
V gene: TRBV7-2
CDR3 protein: CARTEGLANTGELFF

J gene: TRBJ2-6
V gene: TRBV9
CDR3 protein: CASSAGISGANVLTF

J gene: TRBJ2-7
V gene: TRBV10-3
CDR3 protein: CAISESTRGSRKQYF

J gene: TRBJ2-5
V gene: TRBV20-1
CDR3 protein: CSAISGLETQYF

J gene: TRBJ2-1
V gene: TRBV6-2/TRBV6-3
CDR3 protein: CASSRRGQPNEQFF

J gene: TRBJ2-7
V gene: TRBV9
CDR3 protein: CASSPSGISYEQYF

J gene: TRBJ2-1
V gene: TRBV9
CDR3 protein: CASSVERPGEQFF

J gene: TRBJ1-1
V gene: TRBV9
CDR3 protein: CASSVDSWDSQAFF

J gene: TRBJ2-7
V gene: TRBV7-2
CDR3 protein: CASSLDGTGYNEQYF